Below, one TCR beta chain is given with its context. Its cognate antigen is unknown. The sample is drawn from a study of chemoradiotherapy in HPV16-positive cancers. Repertoires were generated with immunoSEQ multiplex PCR, while TCRdb's copy carries only in-frame clones and drops some. The sample shows some 14,000 clones, about nine tenths of them seen only once. J lost 4 bases, V lost 6 bases, and 5 bases had no gene match. The germline V gene has CDR1 SNHLY and CDR2 FYNNEI. This CDR3 contains 15 residues. Study observations and caveats: Candidate HPV-specific clones and E7-related TCR motifs grew in tumor during treatment. The functional HPV-specific definition rests on just a couple of HPV16-positive patients.

The origin of this receptor is a human donor with HPV-associated anogenital cancer. Source: blood, taken from a patient who underwent chemoradiotherapy. V gene TRBV2 combines with J gene TRBJ2-7, with 14 bases that match TRBD2. CDR3 DNA: TGTGCCAGCAGCCCCGGACTAGCGGGGGGATACGAGCAGTACTTC. Translated: CASSPGLAGGYEQYF.